Sequencing of this T cell receptor (beta chain) was carried out in a study of cytomegalovirus exposure and HLA in healthy donors. Study results and caveats: The sole available immune exposure information was CMV serostatus.

Germline CDR1 reads MNHNS; CDR2 reads SASEGT. This CDR3 is built from 12 residues. PCR employed 60 Vbeta and 13 Jbeta primers. TCRdb's copy holds only in-frame clones and misses some; the assay was immunoSEQ multiplex PCR. The sample yields more than 150,000 clones, roughly nine tenths seen once. Details on this clone: The antigen remains unidentified.

The gene calls are TRBV6-1 and TRBJ1-3; 8 bases fit TRBD1. This sequence originates from a girl under three years old in good health and CMV-seronegative. The material sequenced was PBMCs. The CDR3 here is CAGQGGRNTIYF. CDR3 nucleotide sequence: TGTGCAGGACAGGGAGGTAGAAACACCATATATTTT.